This T cell receptor (beta chain) came from a study of T cell responses to AZD1222 COVID-19 vaccine listed by TCRdb under 2021. Describing the broader study: AZD1222 recipients whose second dose came at about 4 weeks and those whose second dose came at about 12 weeks were combined into one group, since spike-specific TCR depth and breadth did not differ between the two schedules. TCR sequencing was performed for 230 to 250 trial participants, of whom around 200 were given two doses of AZD1222 and around 25 were given two doses of MenACWY control vaccine. Enrollment into the trials was organized by age into subgroups of 18-55, 56-69 and 70-plus years, and those subgroups contained roughly 140, 27 and 60 TCR-sequenced participants, respectively. What the work shows at the level of the full study, not this receptor alone: Vaccine-associated CD4 TCRs spanned the whole spike protein, with dominant responses in regions 160-218 and 743-854. After two AZD1222 doses, both the breadth and the depth of spike-specific TCRs were significantly higher than at day 0 and than in MenACWY recipients. Conclusions about previously exposed vaccinees are limited because only five to seven AZD1222 recipients were SARS-CoV-2 seropositive at baseline. Participants were mostly white British and included more females than males, and it was suggested by the authors that clonal diversity may have been underestimated. Reportedly, almost half of the unique spike-specific TCRs recognized epitopes lying outside the regions that are mutated in the B.1.351 and B.1.1.7 variants. Because no day 14 peak-response samples were available, the repertoires could be characterized only after the peak T cell response. The 56-69-year group was small, and its depth increase did not reach significance, likely because of low power.

Comment on this clone: The antigen it recognizes is unknown. Base qualities are missing; no much larger clone stands one base away.

The CDR3 regions of human TCRbeta chains were analyzed by immunosequencing. The original pipeline was this. TCRs in the repertoires were compared against a reference library of SARS-CoV-2-specific TCRs that had been generated with the MIRA antigen-specificity platform. Breadth meant the fraction of unique TCRs that were SARS-CoV-2-associated, whereas depth meant the fraction of total T cells that were SARS-CoV-2-associated. Using the MIRA data, each spike-specific TCR was mapped to the spike region that the TCR reacts to and placed in a CD4 or CD8 class. Log10-transformed breadth and depth values were compared by one-way ANOVA with Sidak's multiple comparisons tests. In TCRdb, the immuneACCESS table is reduced to in-frame sequences with V and J assigned. These tables do not hold every clone; where another copy was compared, an unresolved V gene accounts for under half, and the others remain unexplained. V, J and clone size are those of that table, while D and trimming were read from the DNA. Present in this sample are about 110,000 clones, roughly 90% of which were seen just once. About 1.2% of the sample goes to the ten largest clones.

Its CDR3 holds 16 amino acids, cysteine through phenylalanine. Only CDR3 DNA remains: 48 bases, in frame from the first base. The germline V gene gives CDR1 as KGHSH and CDR2 as LQKENI. V is trimmed back by 4 bases and J by 0 bases, and the junction contains 5 bases that no gene match accounts for. Explained via the paper, the time point label denotes: baseline before first vaccination. Samples from vaccinated people were obtained from the UK trials COV001 and COV002, which included a single-blind randomized controlled phase 2/3 trial of AZD1222 (ChAdOx1 nCoV-19) in healthy adults. For TCRbeta chain sequencing, PBMC samples from trial participants were taken at day 0 and at day 28 after the second dose.

This receptor was obtained from an adult in good health. The starting material was peripheral blood, obtained on day 0 of AZD1222 vaccination. Recombination connected TRBV18 to TRBJ1-4, with TRBD1 identical over 7 junction bases. The nucleotides are TGTGCCAGCTCACTAGACAGGGTTGCAACTAATGAAAAACTGTTTTTT. This translates into CASSLDRVATNEKLFF.